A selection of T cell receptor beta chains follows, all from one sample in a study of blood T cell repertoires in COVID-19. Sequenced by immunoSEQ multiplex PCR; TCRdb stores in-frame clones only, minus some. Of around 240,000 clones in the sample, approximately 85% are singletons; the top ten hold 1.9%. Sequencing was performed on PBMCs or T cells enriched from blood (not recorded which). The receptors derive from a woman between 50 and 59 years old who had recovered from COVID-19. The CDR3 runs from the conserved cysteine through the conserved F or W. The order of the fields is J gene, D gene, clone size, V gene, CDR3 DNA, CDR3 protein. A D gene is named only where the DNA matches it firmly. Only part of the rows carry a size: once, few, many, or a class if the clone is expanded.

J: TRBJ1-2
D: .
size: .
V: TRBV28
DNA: TGTGCCAGCAGTACTGGGGCGGCTAACTATGGCTACACCTTC
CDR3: CASSTGAANYGYTF

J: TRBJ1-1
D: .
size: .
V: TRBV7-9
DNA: TGTGCCAGCAGCTTAACGGGTCTCCAGGGTGAAGCTTTCTTT
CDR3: CASSLTGLQGEAFF

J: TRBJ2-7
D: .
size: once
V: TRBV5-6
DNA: TGTGCCAGCAGCTCCCGGCAGGGGCGGGAGCAGTACTTC
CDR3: CASSSRQGREQYF

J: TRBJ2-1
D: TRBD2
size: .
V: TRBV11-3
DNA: TGTGCCAGCAGCTTAGAAAAGACTAGCGGAGCGCTATACAATGAGCAGTTCTTC
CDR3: CASSLEKTSGALYNEQFF

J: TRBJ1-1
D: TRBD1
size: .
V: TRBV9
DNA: TGTGCCAGCAGCGGATTAACAGGGGGCCTGGGCACTGAAGCTTTCTTT
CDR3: CASSGLTGGLGTEAFF

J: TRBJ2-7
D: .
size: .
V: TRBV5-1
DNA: TGCGCCAGCAGCTGGCAAGTTGGGACTGCCTACGAGCAGTACTTC
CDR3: CASSWQVGTAYEQYF

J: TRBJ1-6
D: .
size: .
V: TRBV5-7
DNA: TGTGCCAGCAGCTTGGTTTGGCAGAATAATTCACCCCTCCACTTT
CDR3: CASSLVWQNNSPLHF

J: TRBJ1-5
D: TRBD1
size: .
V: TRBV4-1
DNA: TGCGCCAGCAGCCTGGGGACAGACTATCAGCCCCAGCATTTT
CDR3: CASSLGTDYQPQHF

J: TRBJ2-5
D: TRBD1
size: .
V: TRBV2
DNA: TGTGCCAGCAGCCTCGGGACAGGGAGGCAAGAGACCCAGTACTTC
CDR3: CASSLGTGRQETQYF

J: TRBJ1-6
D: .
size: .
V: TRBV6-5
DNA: TGTGCCAGCAGTTACCAGGGGCAGAATTCACCCCTCCACTTT
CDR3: CASSYQGQNSPLHF

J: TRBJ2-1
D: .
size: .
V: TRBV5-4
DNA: TGTGCCAGCAGCTTGGCCACTAATACCGAGCGGGAGTTCTTC
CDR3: CASSLATNTEREFF

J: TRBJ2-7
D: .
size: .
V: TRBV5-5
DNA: TGTGCCAGCAGCGGCGGGCCCGGATACGAGCAGTACTTC
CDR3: CASSGGPGYEQYF

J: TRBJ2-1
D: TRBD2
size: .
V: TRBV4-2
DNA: TGTGCCAGCAGCCCTCCCAGCGGGGCGAATGAGCAGTTCTTC
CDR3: CASSPPSGANEQFF